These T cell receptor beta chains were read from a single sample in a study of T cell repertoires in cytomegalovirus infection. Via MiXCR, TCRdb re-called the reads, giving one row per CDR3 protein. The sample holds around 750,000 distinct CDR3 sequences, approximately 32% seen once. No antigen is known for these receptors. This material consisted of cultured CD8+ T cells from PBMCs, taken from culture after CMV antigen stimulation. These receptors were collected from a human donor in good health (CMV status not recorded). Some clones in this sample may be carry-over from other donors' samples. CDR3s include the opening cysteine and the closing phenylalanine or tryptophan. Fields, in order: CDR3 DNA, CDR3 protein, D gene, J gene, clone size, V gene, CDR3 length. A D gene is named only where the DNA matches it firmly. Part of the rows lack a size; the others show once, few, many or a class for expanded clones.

TGTGCCAGCAGCTTAAACTCACGGGGGGTGTTTAATGAGCAGTTCTTC | CASSLNSRGVFNEQFF | TRBD2 | TRBJ2-1 | . | TRBV7-8 | 16
TGTGCCAGCAGTTTGCCACCTAGTTTTCCCCTTAATAATGAGCAGTTCTTC | CASSLPPSFPLNNEQFF | . | TRBJ2-1 | . | TRBV27 | 17
TGTGCCAGCAGGCATACATCGCCCGGGACGAACACCGGGGAGCTGTTTTTT | CASRHTSPGTNTGELFF | . | TRBJ2-2 | few | TRBV7-6 | 17
TGTGCCAGCAGTTACACACAAAGCAATCAGCCCCAGCATTTT | CASSYTQSNQPQHF | . | TRBJ1-5 | . | TRBV6-5 | 14
TGCGCCAGCAGCCAAGGGGGGGCCAGACCCTATGGCTACACCTTC | CASSQGGARPYGYTF | . | TRBJ1-2 | . | TRBV4-1 | 15
TGTGCCAGCGGACAGGGGTTTCAGCCCCAGCATTTT | CASGQGFQPQHF | TRBD1 | TRBJ1-5 | . | TRBV28 | 12
TGTGCCAGCAGCCGCGGGACAGGGGGTACGGCTTTCTTT | CASSRGTGGTAFF | TRBD1 | TRBJ1-1 | few | TRBV7-9 | 13
TGTGCCAGCAGTGGAGCAGGGGAATTCAAACTGTTTTTT | CASSGAGEFKLFF | . | TRBJ1-4 | . | TRBV6-6 | 13
TGCAGTGCTAGGTACAGGGGGCCGTCCTATAATTCACCCCTCCACTTT | CSARYRGPSYNSPLHF | TRBD1 | TRBJ1-6 | . | TRBV20-1 | 16
TGTGCCAGCAGCCTCCGGGAACACCGATCCTACGAGCAGTACTTC | CASSLREHRSYEQYF | . | TRBJ2-7 | few | TRBV6-1 | 15
TGTGCCAGCAGTTTATCGACAGGGCACTATGGCTACACCTTC | CASSLSTGHYGYTF | TRBD1 | TRBJ1-2 | . | TRBV27 | 14
TGTGCCAGCAGCTTAGCGCCAGGGGCTAACTATGGCTACACCTTC | CASSLAPGANYGYTF | . | TRBJ1-2 | many | TRBV7-6 | 15
TGTGCCAGCAGCTTAGAAGCATGGCTGGGAAACACCATATATTTT | CASSLEAWLGNTIYF | . | TRBJ1-3 | many | TRBV7-8 | 15
TGTGCCAGCAGCCTAGGACAGGAGGGCTACACCTTC | CASSLGQEGYTF | TRBD1 | TRBJ1-2 | . | TRBV7-9 | 12
TGTGCCAGCAGGCCCGACAGTAAACTGCCTGGGGCCAACGTCCTGACTTTC | CASRPDSKLPGANVLTF | . | TRBJ2-6 | many | TRBV12-3/TRBV12-4 | 17
TGTGCCAGCAGTTTTGGGCGGGGGGACGCCAAGACCCAGTACTTC | CASSFGRGDAKTQYF | TRBD2 | TRBJ2-5 | . | TRBV27 | 15
TGTGCCACCAAGACAGAAGCCAAAAACATTCAGTACTTC | CATKTEAKNIQYF | . | TRBJ2-4 | . | TRBV6-6 | 13
TGTGCCAGCAGCCTAGGGACAGTTCTCGAGAACACTGAAGCTTTCTTT | CASSLGTVLENTEAFF | TRBD1 | TRBJ1-1 | few | TRBV5-6 | 16
TGTGCTAGCAGCTTAGCGTTGGGGACAGGGAGGAATGAGCAGTTCTTC | CASSLALGTGRNEQFF | TRBD1 | TRBJ2-1 | . | TRBV7-7 | 16
TGTGCCAGCAGTTACCCCGCGCCGAACTACGAGCAGTACTTC | CASSYPAPNYEQYF | . | TRBJ2-7 | . | TRBV6-2/TRBV6-3 | 14
TGTGCCAGCAGTTTAGAGGGGGGGGCAGATATTCTCCCATCCCCAGTTCCGCAGTATTTT | CASSLEGGADILPSPVPQYF | . | TRBJ2-3 | few | TRBV12-3/TRBV12-4 | 20
TGCGCCAGCAGCCAAGGAGGAACGGGGAGCTACTATGGCTACACCTTC | CASSQGGTGSYYGYTF | . | TRBJ1-2 | . | TRBV4-3 | 16
TGTGCCAGCAGTTACCAGCGGGAAGGGGAAGAGACCCAGTACTTC | CASSYQREGEETQYF | TRBD2 | TRBJ2-5 | many | TRBV12-3/TRBV12-4 | 15
TGTGCCAGCAGCTTAGCGGTAGCGGGTTACAATGAGCAGTTCTTC | CASSLAVAGYNEQFF | TRBD2 | TRBJ2-1 | . | TRBV7-9 | 15
TGTGCCAGCAGTAGGGACAGGACCCCTTGGAACACCGGGGAGCTGTTTTTT | CASSRDRTPWNTGELFF | TRBD1 | TRBJ2-2 | few | TRBV27 | 17
TGTGTCAGCAGCACCCGGACCGAACAAGAGACCCAGTACTTC | CVSSTRTEQETQYF | . | TRBJ2-5 | . | TRBV7-6 | 14